The clone carrying this TCR beta chain was recorded a few times. Its antigen is not identified. The record originates from a study of CD8+CD57+ T cells in acquired aplastic anemia. The overall study: DNA per sorted CD4+ or CD8+ sample ranged 0.2 to 27.4 ug, averaging roughly 3.2 ug. The study's findings and limits: Patients versus controls showed no significant CD8+ Simpson's diversity difference.

V was clipped by 5 bases and J by 6 bases; unmatched bases: 12. Per germline, CDR1 MNHEY and CDR2 SVGEGT. The CDR3 covers 16 residues. For sequencing, patients were chosen who had shown expansion of CD8+CD57+ cells by flow cytometry. The patients, all of them, had severe acquired aplastic anemia. Therapy had not been given to patients before blood sampling. CDR3 and TCR beta VDJ profiling relied on genomic DNA as the template. TCRdb fed the reads into MiXCR, producing one record per CDR3 protein. Of 170,000 or so distinct CDR3 sequences listed, roughly 60% were seen once; the top ten hold 42%. This TCR derives from a human donor with aplastic anemia. Source material: sorted CD4+, CD8+, or CD8+CD57+ T cells (not recorded which) from PBMCs. The chain carries TRBV6-2 or TRBV6-3 and TRBJ2-2, with 7 bases that match TRBD1. CDR3 protein: CASSLKTGFKAGELFF. CDR3 coding DNA: TGTGCCAGCAGTCTCAAGACAGGGTTTAAAGCCGGGGAGCTGTTTTTT.